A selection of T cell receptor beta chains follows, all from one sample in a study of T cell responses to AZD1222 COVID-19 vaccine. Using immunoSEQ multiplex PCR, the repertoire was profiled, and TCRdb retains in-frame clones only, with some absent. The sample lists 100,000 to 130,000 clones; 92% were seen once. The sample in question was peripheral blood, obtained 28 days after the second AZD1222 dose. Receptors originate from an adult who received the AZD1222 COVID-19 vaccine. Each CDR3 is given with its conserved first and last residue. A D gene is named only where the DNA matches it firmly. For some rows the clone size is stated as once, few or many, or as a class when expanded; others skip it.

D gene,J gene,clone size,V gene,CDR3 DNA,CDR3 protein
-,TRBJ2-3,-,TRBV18,TGTGCCAGCTCACCCGGGGCAGGTAGCACAGATACGCAGTATTTT,CASSPGAGSTDTQYF
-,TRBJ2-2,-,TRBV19,TGTGCCAGCAGGGGAATAGCCATAACTGGCACCGGGGAGCTGTTTTTT,CASRGIAITGTGELFF
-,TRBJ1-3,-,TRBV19,TGTGCCAGTAAGTCTGCGTTAGAACACTCTGGAAACACCATATATTTT,CASKSALEHSGNTIYF
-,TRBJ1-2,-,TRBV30,TGTGCCTGGAGTCGGGATGGGCGCCGCGGCTACACCTTC,CAWSRDGRRGYTF
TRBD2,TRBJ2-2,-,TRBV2,TGTGCCACCACTAGCGGGTTCAGCGGGGAGCTGTTTTTT,CATTSGFSGELFF
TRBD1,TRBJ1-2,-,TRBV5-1,TGCGCCAGCAGCTTAGGACAGGTAGACTATGGCTACACCTTC,CASSLGQVDYGYTF
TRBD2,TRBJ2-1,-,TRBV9,TGTGCCAGCAGCTCCGGACTAGCGGGGTACAATGAGCAGTTCTTC,CASSSGLAGYNEQFF
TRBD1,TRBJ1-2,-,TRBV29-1,TGCAGCGTTGGCGACAGGGGGAGGAGTGGCTACACCTTC,CSVGDRGRSGYTF
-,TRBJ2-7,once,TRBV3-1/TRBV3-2,TGTGCCAGCAGTCGAGGACAGAACTACGAGCAGTACTTC,CASSRGQNYEQYF
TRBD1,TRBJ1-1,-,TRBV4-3,TGCGCCAGCAGCCAGGATAAGACAGGGAACGCTTTCTTT,CASSQDKTGNAFF
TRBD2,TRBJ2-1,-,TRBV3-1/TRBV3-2,TGTGCCAGCAGCCAAGCAAGCGGGAGCCAGGGCAATGAGCAGTTCTTC,CASSQASGSQGNEQFF
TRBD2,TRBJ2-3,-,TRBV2,TGTGCCAGCAGTTCCCCCATCCATAGCGGGACCCGCACAGATACGCAGTATTTT,CASSSPIHSGTRTDTQYF
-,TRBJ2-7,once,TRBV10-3,TGTGCCAATGGGGGGAGTGCCTACGAGCAGTACTTC,CANGGSAYEQYF
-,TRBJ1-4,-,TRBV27,TGTGCCAGCAGTCCCCGATCGCTTAATGAAAAACTGTTTTTT,CASSPRSLNEKLFF
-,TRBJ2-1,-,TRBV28,TGTGCCAGCATTCCCTCGGTGCGGATCTACAATGAGCAGTTCTTC,CASIPSVRIYNEQFF
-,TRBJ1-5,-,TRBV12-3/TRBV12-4,TGTGCCAGCACCTTGAATAGCAATCAGCCCCAGCATTTT,CASTLNSNQPQHF
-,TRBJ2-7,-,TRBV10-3,TGTGCCATCAGTGACACCCAGGGTTCCTACGAGCAGTACTTC,CAISDTQGSYEQYF
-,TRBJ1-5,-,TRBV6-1,TGTGCCAGCAGTGATGAGGGTCGAGGCAATCAGCCCCAGCATTTT,CASSDEGRGNQPQHF
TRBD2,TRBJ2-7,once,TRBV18,TGTGCCAGCTCACCAGCCAGGGACTATTACGAGCAGTACTTC,CASSPARDYYEQYF